One sample yielded the 2 T cell receptor beta chains listed below, sequenced in a study of graft-versus-host responses after intestinal transplantation. Antigen specificity for these receptors is unknown. This table comes from immunoSEQ multiplex PCR, and its TCRdb copy is limited to in-frame clones, with some not included. The table records 96,000 or so clones, 80% to 95% of them present only once. The material was unstimulated CD4+ T cells sorted from spleen or lymph node cells, obtained before intestinal transplant. Receptors were obtained from a human donor who received an intestinal transplant.

The rearrangement joins TRBV5-1 to TRBJ2-3, with TRBD2 matching over 11 bases. The CDR3 loop spans 16 amino acids. CDR1 is SGHRS and CDR2 is YFSETQ in the germline V gene. V shed 5 bases, J shed 2 bases, and the junction held 7 bases outside the gene matches. The CDR3 coding sequence is TGCGCCAGCAGTAGAACTAGCGGGAGTTACACAGATACGCAGTATTTT. Protein sequence: CASSRTSGSYTDTQYF.

The chain has TRBV4-1 and TRBJ2-2, with 8 bases matching TRBD1. The CDR3 totals 15 residues. V was pared by 0 bases and J by 4 bases, with 1 base of the junction left unmatched. Germline V gene data show CDR1 as MGHRA and CDR2 as YSYEKL. In nucleotides, the CDR3 is TGCGCCAGCAGCCAAGAAACAGGGGGCACCGGGGAGCTGTTTTTT. Amino acid sequence: CASSQETGGTGELFF.